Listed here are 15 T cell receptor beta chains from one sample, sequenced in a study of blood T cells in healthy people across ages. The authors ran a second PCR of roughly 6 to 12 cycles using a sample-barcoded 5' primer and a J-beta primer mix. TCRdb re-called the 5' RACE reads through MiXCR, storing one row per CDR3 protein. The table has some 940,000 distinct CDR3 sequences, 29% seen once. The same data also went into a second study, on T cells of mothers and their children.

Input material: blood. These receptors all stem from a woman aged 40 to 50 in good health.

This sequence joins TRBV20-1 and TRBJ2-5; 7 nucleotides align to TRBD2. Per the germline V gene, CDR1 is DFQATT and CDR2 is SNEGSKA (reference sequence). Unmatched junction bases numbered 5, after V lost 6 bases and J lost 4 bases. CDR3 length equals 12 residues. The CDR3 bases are TGCAGTGCGCCGGGGGGACTAGAGACCCAGTACTTC. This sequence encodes CSAPGGLETQYF.

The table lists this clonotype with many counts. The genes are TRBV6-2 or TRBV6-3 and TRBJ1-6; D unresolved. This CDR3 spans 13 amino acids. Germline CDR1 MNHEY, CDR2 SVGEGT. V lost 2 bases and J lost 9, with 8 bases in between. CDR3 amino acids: CASSYGGSSPLHF. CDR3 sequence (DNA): TGTGCCAGCAGTTACGGTGGAAGTTCACCCCTCCACTTT.

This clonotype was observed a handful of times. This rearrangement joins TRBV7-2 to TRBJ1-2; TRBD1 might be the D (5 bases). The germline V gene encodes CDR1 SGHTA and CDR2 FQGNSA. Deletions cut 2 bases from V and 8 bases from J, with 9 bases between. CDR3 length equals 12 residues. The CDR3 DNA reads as TGTGCCAGCAGCTTACCAGGGTTAGGCTACACCTTC. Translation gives CASSLPGLGYTF.

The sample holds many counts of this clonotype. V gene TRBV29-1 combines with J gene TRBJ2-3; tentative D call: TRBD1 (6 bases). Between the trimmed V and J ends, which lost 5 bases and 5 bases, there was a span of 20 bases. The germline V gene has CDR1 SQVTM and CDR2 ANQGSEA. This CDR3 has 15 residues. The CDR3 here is CSVPAVSGAQDTQYF. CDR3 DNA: TGCAGCGTTCCGGCGGTGTCAGGGGCACAAGATACGCAGTATTTT.

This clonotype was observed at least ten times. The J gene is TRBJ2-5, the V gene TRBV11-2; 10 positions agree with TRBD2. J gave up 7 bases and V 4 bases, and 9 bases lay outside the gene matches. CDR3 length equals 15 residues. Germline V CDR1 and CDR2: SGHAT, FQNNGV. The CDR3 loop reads CASSYSAGGRGTQYF. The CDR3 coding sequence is TGTGCCAGCAGCTACTCAGCGGGGGGGCGAGGGACCCAGTACTTC.

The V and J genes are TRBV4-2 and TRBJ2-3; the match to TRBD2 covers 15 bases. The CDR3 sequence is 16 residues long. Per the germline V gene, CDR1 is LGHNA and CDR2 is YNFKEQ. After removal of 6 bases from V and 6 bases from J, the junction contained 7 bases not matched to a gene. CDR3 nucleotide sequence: TGTGCCAGCAGTCGGGGACTAGCGGGGGGTAGCGATACGCAGTATTTT. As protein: CASSRGLAGGSDTQYF.

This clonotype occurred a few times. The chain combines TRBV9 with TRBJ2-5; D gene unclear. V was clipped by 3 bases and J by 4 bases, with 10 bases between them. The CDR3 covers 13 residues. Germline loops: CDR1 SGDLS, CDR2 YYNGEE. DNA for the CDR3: TGTGCCAGCAGCGCCTCGGTCCCAGAGACCCAGTACTTC. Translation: CASSASVPETQYF.

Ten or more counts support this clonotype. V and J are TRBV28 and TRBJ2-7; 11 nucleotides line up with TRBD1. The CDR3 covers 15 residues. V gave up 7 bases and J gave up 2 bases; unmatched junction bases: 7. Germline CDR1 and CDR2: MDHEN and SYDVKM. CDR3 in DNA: TGTGCCAGCACCAAGGGGACAGGGGGAACCTACGAGCAGTACTTC. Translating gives CASTKGTGGTYEQYF. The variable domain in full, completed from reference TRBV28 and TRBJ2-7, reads DVKVTQSSRYLVKRTGEKVFLECVQDMDHENMFWYRQDPGLGLRLIYFSYDVKMKEKGDIPEGYSVSREKKERFSLILESASTNQTSMYLCASTKGTGGTYEQYFGPGTRLTVT.

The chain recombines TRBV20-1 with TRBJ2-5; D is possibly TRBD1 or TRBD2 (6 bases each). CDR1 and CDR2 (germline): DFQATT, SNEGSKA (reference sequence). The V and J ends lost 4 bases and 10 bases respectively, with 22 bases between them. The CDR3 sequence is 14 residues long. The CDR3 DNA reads TGCAGTGCTATTCCGGACAGTCCACGGGGGATCCAGTACTTC. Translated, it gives CSAIPDSPRGIQYF.

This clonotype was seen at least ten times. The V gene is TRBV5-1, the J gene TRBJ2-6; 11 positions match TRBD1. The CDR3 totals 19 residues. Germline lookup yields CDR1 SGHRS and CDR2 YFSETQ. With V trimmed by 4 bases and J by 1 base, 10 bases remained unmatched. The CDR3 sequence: CASSLGTGGSLSGANVLTF. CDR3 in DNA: TGCGCCAGCAGCCTGGGGACAGGGGGAAGTCTATCTGGGGCCAACGTCCTGACTTTC.

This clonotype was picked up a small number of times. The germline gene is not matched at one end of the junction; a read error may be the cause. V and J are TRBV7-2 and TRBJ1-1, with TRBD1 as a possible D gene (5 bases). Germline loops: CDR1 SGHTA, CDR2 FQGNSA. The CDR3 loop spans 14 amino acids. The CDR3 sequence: CPSSQGFMNTEAFF. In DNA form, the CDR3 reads TGTCCCAGCAGCCAGGGATTCATGAACACTGAAGCTTTCTTT.

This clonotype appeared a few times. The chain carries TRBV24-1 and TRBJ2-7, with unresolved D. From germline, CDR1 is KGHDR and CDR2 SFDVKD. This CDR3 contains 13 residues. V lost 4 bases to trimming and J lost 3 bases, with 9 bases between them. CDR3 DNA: TGTGCCACCAGTGACCCCTCCAACTACGAGCAGTACTTC. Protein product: CATSDPSNYEQYF.

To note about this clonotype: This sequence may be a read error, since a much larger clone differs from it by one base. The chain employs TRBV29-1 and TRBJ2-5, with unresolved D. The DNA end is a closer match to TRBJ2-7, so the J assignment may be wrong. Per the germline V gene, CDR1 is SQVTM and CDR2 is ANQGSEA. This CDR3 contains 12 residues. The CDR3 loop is CSVEGPRHEQYF. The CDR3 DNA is TGCAGCGTTGAAGGACCGCGGCACGAGCAGTACTTC.

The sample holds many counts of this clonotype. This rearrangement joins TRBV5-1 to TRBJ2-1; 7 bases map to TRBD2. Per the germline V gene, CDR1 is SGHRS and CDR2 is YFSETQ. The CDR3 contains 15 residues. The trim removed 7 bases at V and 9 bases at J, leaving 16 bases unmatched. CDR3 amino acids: CASLRSGASFGEQFF. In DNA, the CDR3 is TGCGCCAGCCTACGAAGCGGGGCCTCGTTTGGTGAGCAGTTCTTC.

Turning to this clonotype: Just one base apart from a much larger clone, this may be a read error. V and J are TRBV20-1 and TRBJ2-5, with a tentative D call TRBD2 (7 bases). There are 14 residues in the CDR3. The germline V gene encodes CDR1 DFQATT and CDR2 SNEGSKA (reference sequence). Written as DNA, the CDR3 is TGCAGCGTTCGGGGGGCTGAGGTTAAAGAGACCCAGTACTTC. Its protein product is CSVRGAEVKETQYF.